This T cell receptor beta chain is drawn from a study of T cell responses to AZD1222 COVID-19 vaccine. Whole-study results and caveats: Donors, mostly white British, included more females; clonal diversity was possibly underestimated. Elevations in Spike-specific TCR breadth and depth followed administration of two AZD1222 doses.

As regards this clone: No antigen is known for it.

This table comes from immunoSEQ multiplex PCR, and its TCRdb copy is limited to in-frame clones, with some not included. The sample has some 150,000 clones, approximately 87% seen once. The material was peripheral blood, obtained on day 0 of MenACWY control vaccination. The TCR was taken from an adult in good health.

The chain's CDR3 is CASSDSGTGYYNEQFF. In DNA form, the CDR3 reads TGTGCCAGCAGTGACTCGGGGACAGGGTACTACAATGAGCAGTTCTTC. The chain has TRBV6-4 and TRBJ2-1, with 9 nucleotides matching TRBD1. The J segment lost 3 bases and the V segment lost 0 bases, leaving 3 bases of the junction unmatched. The CDR3 runs to 16 residues. Germline V lookup: CDR1 MRHNA, CDR2 SNTAGT.